This T cell receptor (beta chain) originates from a study of PD-L1 blockade in urothelial cancer. For the study at large: Blood drawn 3 weeks (second dose) and 6 weeks after treatment start was analyzed.

Libraries were prepared by immunoSEQ multiplex PCR; TCRdb keeps only in-frame clonotypes and omits some of them. The sample lists 56,000 or so clones; around 84% were seen once. Germline values: CDR1 MNHNS, CDR2 SASEGT. This CDR3 has 15 amino acids. V gave up 5 bases and J gave up 5 bases; unmatched junction bases: 6. This chain uses TRBV6-1 with TRBJ1-6; 7 bases map to TRBD1. The specimen comprised PBMCs, sampled around atezolizumab (anti-PD-L1) treatment. The TCR comes from a man aged 50 to 60 with urothelial cancer. CDR3 residues: CASSTRQGNNSPLHF. CDR3 nucleotides: TGTGCCAGCAGTACGCGACAGGGAAATAATTCACCCCTCCACTTT.